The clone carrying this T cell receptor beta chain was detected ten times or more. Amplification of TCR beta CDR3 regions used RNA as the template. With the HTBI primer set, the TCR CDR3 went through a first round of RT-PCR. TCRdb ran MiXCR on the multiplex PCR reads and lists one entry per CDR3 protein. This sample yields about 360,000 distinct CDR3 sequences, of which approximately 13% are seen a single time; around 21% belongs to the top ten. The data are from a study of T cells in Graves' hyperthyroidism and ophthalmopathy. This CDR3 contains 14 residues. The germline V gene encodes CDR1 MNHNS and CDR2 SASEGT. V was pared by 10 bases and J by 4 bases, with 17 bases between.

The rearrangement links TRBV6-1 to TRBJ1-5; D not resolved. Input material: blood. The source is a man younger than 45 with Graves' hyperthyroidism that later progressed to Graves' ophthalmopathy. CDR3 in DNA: TGTGCCAAACGGAAGGGTCGGGCAAATCAGCCCCAGCATTTT. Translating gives CAKRKGRANQPQHF.